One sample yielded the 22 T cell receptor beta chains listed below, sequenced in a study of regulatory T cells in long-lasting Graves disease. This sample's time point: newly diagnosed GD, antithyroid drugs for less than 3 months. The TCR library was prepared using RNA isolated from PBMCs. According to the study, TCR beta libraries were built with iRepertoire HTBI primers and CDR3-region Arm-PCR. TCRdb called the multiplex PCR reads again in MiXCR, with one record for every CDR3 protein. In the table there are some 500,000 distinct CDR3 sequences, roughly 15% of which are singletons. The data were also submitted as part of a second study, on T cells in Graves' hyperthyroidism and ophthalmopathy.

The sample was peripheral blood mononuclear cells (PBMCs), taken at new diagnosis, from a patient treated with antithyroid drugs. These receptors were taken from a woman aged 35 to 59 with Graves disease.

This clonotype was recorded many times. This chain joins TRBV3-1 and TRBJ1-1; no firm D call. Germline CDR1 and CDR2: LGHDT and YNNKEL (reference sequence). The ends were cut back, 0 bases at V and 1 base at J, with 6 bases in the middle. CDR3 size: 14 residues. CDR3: CASSQDWGNTEAFF. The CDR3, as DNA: TGTGCCAGCAGCCAAGATTGGGGGAACACTGAAGCTTTCTTT.

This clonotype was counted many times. The CDR3 nucleotides are TGCAGTGCTGGGGGGCCTGATCAGCCCCAGCATTTT. Its translation is CSAGGPDQPQHF. This chain joins TRBV20-1 and TRBJ1-5, with a tentative D call TRBD1 (6 bases). Germline CDR1 DFQATT, CDR2 SNEGSKA (reference sequence). Trimming cost V 5 bases and J 5 bases, with 10 bases left between them. This CDR3 region has 12 residues.

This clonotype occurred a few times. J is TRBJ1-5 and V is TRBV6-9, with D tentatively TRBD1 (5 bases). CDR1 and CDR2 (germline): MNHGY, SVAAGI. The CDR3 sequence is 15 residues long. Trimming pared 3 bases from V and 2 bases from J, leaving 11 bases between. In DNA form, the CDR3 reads TGTGCCAGCAGTTACAGGGTCGTTGGCAATCAGCCCCAGCATTTT. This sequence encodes CASSYRVVGNQPQHF.

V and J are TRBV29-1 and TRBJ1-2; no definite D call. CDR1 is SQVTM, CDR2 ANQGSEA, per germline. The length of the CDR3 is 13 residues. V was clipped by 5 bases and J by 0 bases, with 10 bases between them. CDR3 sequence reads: CSVLAEANYGYTF. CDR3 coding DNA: TGCAGCGTTTTAGCCGAAGCTAACTATGGCTACACCTTC.

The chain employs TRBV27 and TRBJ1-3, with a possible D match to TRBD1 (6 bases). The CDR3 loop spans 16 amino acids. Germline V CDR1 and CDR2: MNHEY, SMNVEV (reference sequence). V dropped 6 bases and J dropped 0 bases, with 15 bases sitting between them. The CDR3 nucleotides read TGTGCCAGCAGGGGGACCACAGGGATCTCTGGAAACACCATATATTTT. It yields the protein CASRGTTGISGNTIYF.

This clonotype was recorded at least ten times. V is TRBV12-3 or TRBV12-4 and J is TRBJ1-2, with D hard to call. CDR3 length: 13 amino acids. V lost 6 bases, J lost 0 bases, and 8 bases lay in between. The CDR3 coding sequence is TGTGCCAGCAGCCCAATAGCTAACTATGGCTACACCTTC. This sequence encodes CASSPIANYGYTF.

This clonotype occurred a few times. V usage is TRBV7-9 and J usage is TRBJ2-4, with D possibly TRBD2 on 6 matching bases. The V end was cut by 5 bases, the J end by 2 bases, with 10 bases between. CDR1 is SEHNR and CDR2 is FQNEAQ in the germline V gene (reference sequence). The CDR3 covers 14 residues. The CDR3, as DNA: TGTGCCAGCAGCCCGCGGGGCCCCAAAAACATTCAGTACTTC. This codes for CASSPRGPKNIQYF.

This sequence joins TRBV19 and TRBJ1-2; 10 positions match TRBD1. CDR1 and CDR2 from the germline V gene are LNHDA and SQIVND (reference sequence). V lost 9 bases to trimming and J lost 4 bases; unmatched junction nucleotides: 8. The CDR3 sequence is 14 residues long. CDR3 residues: CASLPGQGIYGYTF. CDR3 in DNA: TGTGCCAGCCTCCCGGGACAGGGGATCTATGGCTACACCTTC.

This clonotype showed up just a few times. CDR3 DNA: TGCAGCGTTGAGCACAGGGGCGGTGCTGGCTACACCTTC. It yields the protein CSVEHRGGAGYTF. This chain links TRBV29-1 with TRBJ1-2, with 7 bases fitting TRBD1. The CDR3 runs to 13 residues. The ends lost 3 bases at V and 7 bases at J; junction bases unmatched: 8. Germline V gives CDR1 SQVTM, CDR2 ANQGSEA.

The CDR3 DNA reads TGTGCCACCCATGACAGCGCTTTAGCTAACTATGGCTACACCTTC. It specifies CATHDSALANYGYTF. This chain connects TRBV19 to TRBJ1-2; D is perhaps TRBD1 (5 bases). The CDR3 is 15 residues long. Trimming stripped 10 bases from V and 0 bases from J, with 18 bases between. Germline CDR1 is LNHDA and CDR2 is SQIVND (reference sequence).

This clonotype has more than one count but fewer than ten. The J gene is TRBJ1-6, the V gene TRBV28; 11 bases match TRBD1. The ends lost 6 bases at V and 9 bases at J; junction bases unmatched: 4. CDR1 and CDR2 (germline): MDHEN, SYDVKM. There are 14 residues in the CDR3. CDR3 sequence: CASRKDRGPSPLHF. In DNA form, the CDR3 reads TGTGCCAGCAGAAAGGACAGGGGGCCTTCACCCCTCCACTTT.

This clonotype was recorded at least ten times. CDR3 sequence: CSASSLPESANYGYTF. CDR3 DNA: TGCAGTGCTAGCTCCCTTCCTGAATCGGCGAACTATGGCTACACCTTC. J is TRBJ1-2 and V is TRBV20-1, with no clear D. The CDR3 spans 16 residues. Germline CDR1 is DFQATT and CDR2 is SNEGSKA (reference sequence). The V gene lost 3 bases and the J gene lost 2 bases, with 19 bases spanning the gap.

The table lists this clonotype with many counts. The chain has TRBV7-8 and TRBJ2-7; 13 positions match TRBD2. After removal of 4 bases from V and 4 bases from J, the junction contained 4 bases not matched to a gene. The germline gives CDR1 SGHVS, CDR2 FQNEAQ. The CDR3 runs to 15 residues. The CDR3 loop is CASSWGTSGAYEQYF. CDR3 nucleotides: TGTGCCAGCAGCTGGGGGACTAGCGGGGCGTACGAGCAGTACTTC. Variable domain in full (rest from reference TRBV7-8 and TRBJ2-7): GAGVSQSPRYKVAKRGQDVALRCDPISGHVSLFWYQQALGQGPEFLTYFQNEAQLDKSGLPSDRFFAERPEGSVSTLKIQRTQQEDSAVYLCASSWGTSGAYEQYFGPGTRLTVT.

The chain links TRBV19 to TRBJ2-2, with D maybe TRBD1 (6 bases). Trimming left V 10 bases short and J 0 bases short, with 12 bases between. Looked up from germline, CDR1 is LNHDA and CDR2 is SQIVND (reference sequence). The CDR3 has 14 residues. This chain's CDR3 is CATGQFANTGELFF. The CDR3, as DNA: TGTGCCACAGGACAGTTCGCGAACACCGGGGAGCTGTTTTTT.

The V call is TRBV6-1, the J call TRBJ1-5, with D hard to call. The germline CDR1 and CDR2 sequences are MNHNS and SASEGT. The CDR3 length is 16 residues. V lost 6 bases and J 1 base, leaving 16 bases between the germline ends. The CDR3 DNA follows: TGTGCCAGCAGCCCCGACAAACGGGAGAGCAATCAGCCCCAGCATTTT. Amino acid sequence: CASSPDKRESNQPQHF.

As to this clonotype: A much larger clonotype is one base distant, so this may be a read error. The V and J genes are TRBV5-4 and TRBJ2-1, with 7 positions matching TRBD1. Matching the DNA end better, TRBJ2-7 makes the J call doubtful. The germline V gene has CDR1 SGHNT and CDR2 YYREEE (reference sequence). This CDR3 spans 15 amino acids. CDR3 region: CASSLAGGQYNEQYF. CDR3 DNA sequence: TGTGCCAGCAGCTTGGCTGGGGGACAGTACAATGAGCAGTACTTC.

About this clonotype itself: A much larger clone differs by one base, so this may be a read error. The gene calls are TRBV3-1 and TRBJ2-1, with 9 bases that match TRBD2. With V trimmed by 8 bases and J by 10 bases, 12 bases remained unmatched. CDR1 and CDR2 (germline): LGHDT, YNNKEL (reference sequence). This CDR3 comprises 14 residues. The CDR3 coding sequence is TGTGCCAGCGGACTTAGCGGGGGCGGCTACGAGCAGTTCTTC. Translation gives CASGLSGGGYEQFF.

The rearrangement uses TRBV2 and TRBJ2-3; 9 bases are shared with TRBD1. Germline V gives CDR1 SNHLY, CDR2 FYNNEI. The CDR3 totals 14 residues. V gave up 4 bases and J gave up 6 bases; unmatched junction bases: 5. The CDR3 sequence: CASSGDRAGDTQYF. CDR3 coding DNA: TGTGCCAGCAGTGGGGACAGGGCGGGCGATACGCAGTATTTT.

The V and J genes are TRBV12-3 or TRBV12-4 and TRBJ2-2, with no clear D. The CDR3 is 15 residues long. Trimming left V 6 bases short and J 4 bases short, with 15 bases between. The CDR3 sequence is CASRTVLGGTGELFF. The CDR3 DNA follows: TGTGCCAGCAGGACCGTCCTGGGTGGCACCGGGGAGCTGTTTTTT.

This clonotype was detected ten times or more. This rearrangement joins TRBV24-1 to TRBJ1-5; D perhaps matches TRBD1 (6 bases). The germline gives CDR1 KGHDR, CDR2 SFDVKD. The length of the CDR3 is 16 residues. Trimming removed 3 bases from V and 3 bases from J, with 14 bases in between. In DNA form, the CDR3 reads TGTGCCACCAGTGATGGAGGCAGGGGCAACAATCAGCCCCAGCATTTT. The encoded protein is CATSDGGRGNNQPQHF.

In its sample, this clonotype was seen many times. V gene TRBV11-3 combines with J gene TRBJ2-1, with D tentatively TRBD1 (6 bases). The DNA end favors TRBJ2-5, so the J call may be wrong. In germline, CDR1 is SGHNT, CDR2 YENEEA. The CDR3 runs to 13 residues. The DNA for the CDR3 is TGTGCCAGCGCACAGGGTTCGGGAGAGACCCAGTACTTC. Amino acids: CASAQGSGETQYF.

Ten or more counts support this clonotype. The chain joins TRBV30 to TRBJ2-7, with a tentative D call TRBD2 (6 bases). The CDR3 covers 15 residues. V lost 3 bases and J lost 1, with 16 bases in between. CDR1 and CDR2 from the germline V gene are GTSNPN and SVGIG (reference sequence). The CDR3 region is CAWRALEGTSYEQYF. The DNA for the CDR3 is TGTGCCTGGAGAGCCCTGGAGGGGACTTCCTACGAGCAGTACTTC. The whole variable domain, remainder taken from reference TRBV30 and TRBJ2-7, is SQTIHQWPATLVQPVGSPLSLECTVEGTSNPNLYWYRQAAGRGLQLLFYSVGIGQISSEVPQNLSASRPQDRQFILSSKKLLLSDSGFYLCAWRALEGTSYEQYFGPGTRLTVT.